Sequencing of this TCR beta chain was carried out in a study of cytomegalovirus exposure and HLA in healthy donors. Study-level information: In an early release, HLA-typed donors contributed approximately 82 million unique TCR sequences.

Study conclusions and caveats: Another analysis was done later, and it associated around 16,000 TCR beta sequences with HLA alleles at 0.05 false discovery rate. The CMV antigen specificity of a few CMV-associated chains was confirmed through in vitro analysis.

The study ran its PCR with 60 Vbeta and 13 Jbeta primers. TCRdb keeps only in-frame clones here, not all; method: immunoSEQ multiplex PCR. This table has 210,000 or so clones, more than 85% appearing once. Remarks on this clone: Its antigen is as yet unknown.

J lost 2 bases, V lost 8 bases, and 6 bases had no gene match. The CDR3 covers 14 residues. Germline CDR1 SEHNR, CDR2 FQNEAQ (reference sequence). The TCR originated in a woman aged 18-29 years in good health and CMV-seronegative. The sample comprised PBMCs. The chain uses TRBV7-9 and TRBJ2-5; 9 bases fit TRBD1. CDR3 sequence reads: CASVRDRAQETQYF. The CDR3 nucleotides are TGTGCCAGCGTCCGGGACAGGGCACAAGAGACCCAGTACTTC.